The 29 T cell receptor beta chains below all came from one sample that was sequenced in a study of blood T cell repertoires in COVID-19 (dated by TCRdb to 2020 to 2022). Libraries were made using the immunoSEQ multiplex PCR assay. This is the immuneACCESS table as TCRdb keeps it, with only in-frame sequences that have V and J called. A part of the clones is gone; compared with another copy, unresolved V genes explain less than half, and the rest is unexplained. This sample gives some 150,000 clones in total; less than 90% of them show up just once. The ten largest clones represent 38% of the sample. The sequenced sample consisted of peripheral blood. Receptor source: a human donor in a cohort sampled during active COVID-19.

The gene calls are TRBV29-1 and TRBJ1-2; 9 positions match TRBD1. The CDR3 extends over 13 amino acids. J was trimmed by 6 bases and V by 8 bases; bases with no gene match: 10. Germline V gene sequence: CDR1 SQVTM, CDR2 ANQGSEA. The CDR3 protein is CSLGTGRGDGYTF. The DNA for the CDR3 is TGCAGCCTAGGGACAGGGAGGGGTGATGGCTACACCTTC.

V gene TRBV5-5 combines with J gene TRBJ2-1; no clear D. V was trimmed by 0 bases and J by 0 bases, leaving 13 bases between them. This CDR3 has 17 residues. CDR1 SGHKS and CDR2 YYEKEE come from the germline V gene (reference sequence). The CDR3 loop reads CASSLEPHPSSYNEQFF. CDR3 nucleotide sequence: TGTGCCAGCAGCTTGGAACCCCACCCCAGCTCCTACAATGAGCAGTTCTTC.

V and J are TRBV14 and TRBJ2-5; TRBD1 is a possible D gene (7 bases). The CDR3 contains 14 residues. Germline assignment: CDR1 SGHDN and CDR2 FVKESK. V was clipped by 3 bases and J by 5 bases, with 13 bases between them. The CDR3: CASSHRGAVETQYF. CDR3 DNA: TGTGCCAGCAGCCACAGGGGGGCGGTTGAGACCCAGTACTTC.

V and J are TRBV5-1 and TRBJ2-1; the match to TRBD2 covers 10 bases. After removal of 1 base from V and 8 bases from J, the junction contained 6 bases not matched to a gene. The CDR3 consists of 15 residues. In germline, CDR1 is SGHRS, CDR2 YFSETQ. The chain's CDR3 is CASSLQAGGHYEQFF. The CDR3 DNA sequence: TGCGCCAGCAGCTTGCAAGCGGGGGGGCACTATGAGCAGTTCTTC.

The chain employs TRBV10-3 and TRBJ1-2, with 7 bases aligning to TRBD1. V gave up 2 bases and J gave up 4 bases; unmatched junction bases: 7. Germline values: CDR1 ENHRY, CDR2 SYGVKD. This CDR3 has 15 residues. CDR3 DNA: TGTGCCATCAGTGAGCCTACGACAGGGACCTATGGCTACACCTTC. It translates to CAISEPTTGTYGYTF.

The sample holds a few counts of this clone. Other nucleotide sequences from this sample produce the same CDR3. V and J are TRBV5-1 and TRBJ2-5; the match to TRBD2 covers 10 bases. This CDR3 is 16 amino acids long. V lost 0 bases to trimming and J lost 4 bases; unmatched junction nucleotides: 6. CDR1 SGHRS and CDR2 YFSETQ come from the germline V gene. CDR3 DNA: TGCGCCAGCAGCTTGGCAGGGACTAGCGTCCCAGAGACCCAGTACTTC. Protein: CASSLAGTSVPETQYF.

The rearrangement uses TRBV4-3 and TRBJ2-5; TRBD2 agrees at 7 bases. The ends lost 4 bases at V and 5 bases at J; junction bases unmatched: 13. CDR3 size: 16 residues. Germline CDR1 and CDR2: LGHNA and YSLEER. CDR3 sequence (DNA): TGCGCCAGCAGCCTATCTAGCGGAGCGGGGCGGGAGACCCAGTACTTC. Its translation is CASSLSSGAGRETQYF.

J is TRBJ1-1 and V is TRBV18; tentatively, D is TRBD1 (5 bases). Germline V lookup: CDR1 KGHSH, CDR2 LQKENI. This CDR3 contains 14 residues. V lost 4 bases and J lost 4, with 13 bases in between. CDR3 nucleotides: TGTGCCAGCTCACGAGAACAGGTGGGCACTGAAGCTTTCTTT. Translated: CASSREQVGTEAFF.

The chain has TRBV5-1 and TRBJ2-7; possibly TRBD1 for D (6 bases). CDR1 and CDR2 from the germline V gene are SGHRS and YFSETQ. Trimming took 6 bases from V and 7 from J, leaving 20 bases between them. This CDR3 comprises 14 residues. The CDR3 nucleotides are TGCGCCAGCACCATCACACGGGACACAAATGAGCAGTACTTC. Protein sequence: CASTITRDTNEQYF.

This chain uses TRBV3-1 (or the pseudogene TRBV3-2) with TRBJ2-2; maybe TRBD2 (6 bases). Germline lookup yields CDR1 LGHDT and CDR2 YNNKEL (reference sequence). V lost 0 bases and J lost 5, with 13 bases in between. This CDR3 contains 16 residues. The CDR3 DNA reads TGTGCCAGCAGCCAAGAGAGGGAGGAAGGGACCGGGGAGCTGTTTTTT. Translation: CASSQEREEGTGELFF.

The chain uses TRBV5-4 and TRBJ2-3; no reliable D call. Trimming took 4 bases from V and 5 from J, leaving 8 bases between them. Looked up from germline, CDR1 is SGHNT and CDR2 is YYREEE (reference sequence). The CDR3 covers 12 residues. CDR3 amino acids: CASSTPGDTQYF. Here the CDR3 DNA reads TGTGCCAGCAGCACCCCGGGAGATACGCAGTATTTT. The full variable domain, rest sourced from reference TRBV5-4 and TRBJ2-3, is ETGVTQSPTHLIKTRGQQVTLRCSSQSGHNTVSWYQQALGQGPQFIFQYYREEENGRGNFPPRFSGLQFPNYSSELNVNALELDDSALYLCASSTPGDTQYFGPGTRLTVL.

The chain couples TRBV7-2 to TRBJ2-5; 9 bases agree with TRBD2. The CDR3 is made up of 15 amino acids. Per germline, CDR1 SGHTA and CDR2 FQGNSA. The V gene end was trimmed by 3 bases and the J gene end by 5 bases; junction bases not matched to a gene: 7. DNA for the CDR3: TGTGCCAGCAGCTTCCCAGCGGGGGGTTCGGAGACCCAGTACTTC. Translation: CASSFPAGGSETQYF.

CDR3 sequence (DNA): TGCGCCAGCAGCCAAGAGGTCGGAGGGGATGAAAAACTGTTTTTT. It codes for CASSQEVGGDEKLFF. The V and J genes are TRBV4-3 and TRBJ1-4; possibly TRBD1 for D (5 bases). This CDR3 comprises 15 residues. V was trimmed by 0 bases and J by 6 bases, leaving 11 bases between them. From germline, CDR1 is LGHNA and CDR2 YSLEER.

The chain couples TRBV19 to TRBJ1-6; 9 bases align to TRBD1. Germline V gene lookup returns CDR1 LNHDA and CDR2 SQIVND (reference sequence). The CDR3 runs to 14 residues. Losses at the gene ends were 7 bases for V and 7 bases for J; bases not matched to a gene: 5. CDR3 region: CASMTGGQNSPLHF. In DNA, the CDR3 is TGTGCCAGTATGACAGGGGGTCAGAATTCACCCCTCCACTTT.

The sample holds a few counts of this clone. This chain links TRBV11-3 with TRBJ2-3; TRBD1 aligns across 12 bases. The germline gives CDR1 SGHNT, CDR2 YENEEA. V dropped 1 base and J dropped 8; count of bases not matched to a gene: 10. CDR3 size: 17 residues. The CDR3 loop is CASSLGTGTGGEGTQYF. In DNA, the CDR3 is TGTGCCAGCAGCTTAGGAACCGGGACAGGGGGCGAGGGTACGCAGTATTTT. Full variable domain (rest looked up from reference TRBV11-3 and TRBJ2-3): EAGVVQSPRYKIIEKKQPVAFWCNPISGHNTLYWYLQNLGQGPELLIRYENEEAVDDSQLPKDRFSAERLKGVDSTLKIQPAELGDSAVYLCASSLGTGTGGEGTQYFGPGTRLTVL.

The V call is TRBV24-1, the J call TRBJ2-5; 8 bases match TRBD1. V lost 9 bases and J lost 4; bases outside the gene matches: 6. Per germline, CDR1 KGHDR and CDR2 SFDVKD. The CDR3 runs to 13 residues. DNA of the CDR3: TGTGCCACCGCAGGGGGCTCGGGAGAGACCCAGTACTTC. This sequence encodes CATAGGSGETQYF.

The chain links TRBV28 to TRBJ2-7; the match to TRBD1 covers 11 bases. With 7 bases clipped from V and 7 bases from J, the junction kept 6 bases outside the gene matches. Germline CDR1 is MDHEN and CDR2 is SYDVKM. The CDR3 consists of 13 residues. In nucleotides, the CDR3 is TGTGCCAGCATTCCGGGACAGGGGGGAGAGCAGTACTTC. Translated: CASIPGQGGEQYF.

The CDR3 spells CASSRNQPGQGIYEQFF. CDR3 nucleotides: TGTGCCAGCAGCCGCAACCAACCGGGACAGGGAATTTATGAGCAGTTCTTC. The chain employs TRBV6-2 or TRBV6-3 and TRBJ2-1, with TRBD1 identical over 9 bases. The germline V gene encodes CDR1 MNHEY and CDR2 SVGEGT. This CDR3 comprises 17 residues. The V segment lost 6 bases and the J segment 8 bases; nucleotides outside the gene matches: 17.

This rearrangement joins TRBV2 to TRBJ2-5; D is undetermined. The length of the CDR3 is 12 residues. Deletions cut 2 bases from V and 4 bases from J, with 5 bases between. Germline V gene sequence: CDR1 SNHLY, CDR2 FYNNEI. Here the CDR3 reads CASSERGETQYF. CDR3 nucleotide sequence: TGTGCCAGCAGTGAACGAGGAGAGACCCAGTACTTC.

The chain employs TRBV15 and TRBJ1-1, with 8 positions matching TRBD1. J gave up 0 bases and V 3 bases, and 6 bases lay outside the gene matches. The CDR3 totals 16 residues. Germline assignment: CDR1 LNHNV and CDR2 YYDKDF (reference sequence). Here the CDR3 DNA reads TGTGCCACCAGCAGTCTCGGGACAGGACTGAACACTGAAGCTTTCTTT. Translating gives CATSSLGTGLNTEAFF. Filled out from reference TRBV15 and TRBJ1-1, the complete variable domain reads DAMVIQNPRYQVTQFGKPVTLSCSQTLNHNVMYWYQQKSSQAPKLLFHYYDKDFNNEADTPDNFQSRRPNTSFCFLDIRSPGLGDTAMYLCATSSLGTGLNTEAFFGQGTRLTVV.

This clone is a singleton in its sample. The CDR3 loop is CASSLAMTGLTEAFF. DNA for the CDR3: TGTGCCAGCAGCTTAGCGATGACAGGGCTAACTGAAGCTTTCTTT. The chain joins TRBV7-2 to TRBJ1-1; 7 bases map to TRBD1. This CDR3 is built from 15 residues. CDR1 SGHTA and CDR2 FQGNSA come from the germline V gene. The V gene end was trimmed by 0 bases and the J gene end by 5 bases; junction bases not matched to a gene: 6.

The chain joins TRBV6-6 to TRBJ1-4; a possible D gene is TRBD1 (5 bases). Trimming removed 5 bases at V and 1 base at J, with 8 bases between. Per germline, CDR1 MNHNY and CDR2 SVGAGI (reference sequence). This CDR3 spans 14 amino acids. The CDR3 loop reads CASSKTVTNEKLFF. DNA of the CDR3: TGTGCCAGCAGTAAGACAGTAACTAATGAAAAACTGTTTTTT.

The table lists this clone with a few counts. The junction and the germline gene differ at one end; a read error may be behind it. CDR3 in amino acids: CASSPRTGRQHYNEQFF. The CDR3 nucleotides are TGTGCTAGCAGCCCGCGGACAGGGAGGCAACACTACAATGAGCAGTTCTTC. The chain couples TRBV7-7 to TRBJ2-1; 8 bases align to TRBD1. Germline CDR1 SSHAT, CDR2 FNYEAQ (reference sequence). The CDR3 runs 17 residues.

The chain recombines TRBV5-4 with TRBJ2-5; 8 bases are shared with TRBD2. The germline CDR1 and CDR2 sequences are SGHNT and YYREEE (reference sequence). The length of the CDR3 is 15 residues. The V segment lost 5 bases and the J segment 4 bases; nucleotides outside the gene matches: 10. As DNA, the CDR3 is TGTGCCAGCAGGGGACCCGGAGGGACTAGAGAGACCCAGTACTTC. Amino acids: CASRGPGGTRETQYF.

V is TRBV30 and J is TRBJ2-5; TRBD2 is a possible D gene (6 bases). Trimming pared 5 bases from V and 4 bases from J, leaving 17 bases between. Germline-derived CDR1 and CDR2 are GTSNPN and SVGIG (reference sequence). This CDR3 has 14 amino acids. In DNA form, the CDR3 reads TGTGCCTGGGGGGGGACTTCGGGAGTAGAGACCCAGTACTTC. Protein product: CAWGGTSGVETQYF. Together with reference TRBV30 and TRBJ2-5, the CDR3 gives the full variable domain: SQTIHQWPATLVQPVGSPLSLECTVEGTSNPNLYWYRQAAGRGLQLLFYSVGIGQISSEVPQNLSASRPQDRQFILSSKKLLLSDSGFYLCAWGGTSGVETQYFGPGTRLLVL.

The chain couples TRBV5-5 to TRBJ2-5; perhaps TRBD2 as D (6 bases). Trimming left V 4 bases short and J 3 bases short, with 13 bases between. The CDR3 extends over 14 amino acids. CDR1 is SGHKS and CDR2 is YYEKEE in the germline V gene (reference sequence). CDR3 residues: CASSQGTLKETQYF. Here the CDR3 DNA reads TGTGCCAGCAGCCAAGGGACTCTTAAAGAGACCCAGTACTTC.

J is TRBJ1-3 and V is TRBV30; no definite D call. CDR3 length: 13 amino acids. Germline loops: CDR1 GTSNPN, CDR2 SVGIG (reference sequence). Trimming left V 0 bases short and J 4 bases short, with 7 bases between. In DNA form, the CDR3 reads TGTGCCTGGAGTGTACTGATGGGAAACACCATATATTTT. Translation: CAWSVLMGNTIYF.

The chain uses TRBV5-1 and TRBJ2-1, with no clear D. V was shortened by 0 bases and J by 5 bases, with 6 bases between the two germline ends. The CDR3 runs 13 residues. CDR1 and CDR2 (germline): SGHRS, YFSETQ. The CDR3 reads CASSLARNNEQFF. Written as DNA, the CDR3 is TGCGCCAGCAGCTTGGCCAGGAACAATGAGCAGTTCTTC.

This clone was observed once. The rearrangement joins TRBV19 to TRBJ1-6; 9 bases map to TRBD1. The CDR3 totals 14 residues. The V segment lost 7 bases and the J segment 7 bases; nucleotides outside the gene matches: 5. CDR1 and CDR2 from the germline V gene are LNHDA and SQIVND (reference sequence). The CDR3 region is CASTLGTGNSPLHF. CDR3 bases: TGTGCCAGTACCCTTGGGACAGGGAATTCACCCCTCCACTTT.